This T cell receptor (beta chain) was captured by sequencing in a study of T-cell memory formation after mild COVID-19. This CDR3 has 13 residues. V was shortened by 2 bases and J by 3 bases, with 8 bases between the two germline ends. CDR1 and CDR2 (germline): SGHNT, YYREEE (reference sequence). TCRdb analysed the 5' RACE reads with MiXCR anew, one entry per CDR3 protein. Of about 340,000 distinct CDR3 sequences in the sample, approximately 13% were seen once. This clonotype was detected many times. This sequence was found in a man aged 18 to 29 who had mild COVID-19 (a few samples of this study predate the infection). Cell type and time point are not known. The rearrangement links TRBV5-4 to TRBJ1-2; D remains unclear. Sequenced material: PBMCs or a T cell subset sorted from them (not recorded which). The CDR3 sequence is CASSFGPDYGYTF. The CDR3 coding sequence is TGTGCCAGCAGCTTCGGACCCGACTATGGCTACACCTTC.